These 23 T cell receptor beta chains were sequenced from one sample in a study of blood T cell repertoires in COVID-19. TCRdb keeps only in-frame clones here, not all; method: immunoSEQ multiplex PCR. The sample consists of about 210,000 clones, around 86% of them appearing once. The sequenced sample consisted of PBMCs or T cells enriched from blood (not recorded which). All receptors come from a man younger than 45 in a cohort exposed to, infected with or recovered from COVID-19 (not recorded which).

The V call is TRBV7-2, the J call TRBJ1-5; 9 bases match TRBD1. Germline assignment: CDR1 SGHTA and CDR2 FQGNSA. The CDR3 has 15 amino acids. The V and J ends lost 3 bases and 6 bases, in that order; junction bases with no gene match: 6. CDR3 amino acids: CASSFDMTGGQPQHF. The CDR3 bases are TGTGCCAGCAGCTTCGACATGACAGGGGGTCAGCCCCAGCATTTT.

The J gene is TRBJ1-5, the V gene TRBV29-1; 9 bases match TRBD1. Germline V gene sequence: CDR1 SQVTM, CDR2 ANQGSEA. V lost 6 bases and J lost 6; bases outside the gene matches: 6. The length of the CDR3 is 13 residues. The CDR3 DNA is TGCAGCGTCGGTCCGGGACAGGGTCAGCCCCAGCATTTT. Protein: CSVGPGQGQPQHF.

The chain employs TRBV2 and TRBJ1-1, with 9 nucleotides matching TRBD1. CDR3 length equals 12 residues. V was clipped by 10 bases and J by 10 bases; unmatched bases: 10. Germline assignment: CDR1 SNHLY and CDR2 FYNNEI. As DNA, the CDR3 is TGTGCCACAACAGGGGGCGGATTGTCAGCTTTCTTT. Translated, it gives CATTGGGLSAFF.

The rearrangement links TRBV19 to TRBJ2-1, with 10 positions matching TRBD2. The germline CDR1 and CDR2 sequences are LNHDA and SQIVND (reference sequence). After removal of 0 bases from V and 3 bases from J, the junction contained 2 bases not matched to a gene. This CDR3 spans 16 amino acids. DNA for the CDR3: TGTGCCAGTAGTATAGATGTAGCGGGAGGCTACAATGAGCAGTTCTTC. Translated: CASSIDVAGGYNEQFF.

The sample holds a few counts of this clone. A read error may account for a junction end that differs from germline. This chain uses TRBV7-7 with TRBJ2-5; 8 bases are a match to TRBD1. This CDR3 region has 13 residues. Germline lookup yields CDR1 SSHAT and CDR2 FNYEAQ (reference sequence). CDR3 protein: CASSLGQGETQYF. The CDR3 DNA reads TGTGCTAGCAGCTTAGGACAGGGCGAGACCCAGTACTTC.

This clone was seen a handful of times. This CDR3 is CASSPSTGGTEAFF. The CDR3 nucleotides read TGTGCCAGCAGTCCCTCGACAGGGGGCACTGAAGCTTTCTTT. J is TRBJ1-1 and V is TRBV27, with 9 nucleotides matching TRBD1. The V and J ends lost 5 bases and 4 bases, in that order; junction bases with no gene match: 5. The CDR3 has 14 residues. CDR1 and CDR2 (germline): MNHEY, SMNVEV (reference sequence).

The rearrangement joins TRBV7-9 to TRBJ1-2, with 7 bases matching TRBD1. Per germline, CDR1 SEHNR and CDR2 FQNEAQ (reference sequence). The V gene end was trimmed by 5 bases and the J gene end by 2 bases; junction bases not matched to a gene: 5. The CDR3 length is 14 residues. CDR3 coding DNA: TGTGCCAGCAGCCCGGGACAGCTAAACTATGGCTACACCTTC. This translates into CASSPGQLNYGYTF.

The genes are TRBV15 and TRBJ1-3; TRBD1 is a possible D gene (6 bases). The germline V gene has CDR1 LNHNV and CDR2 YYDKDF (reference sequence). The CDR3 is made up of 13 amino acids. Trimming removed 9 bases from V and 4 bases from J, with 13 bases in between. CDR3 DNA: TGTGCCACTTCTGGACAGCTCGGAAACACCATATATTTT. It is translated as CATSGQLGNTIYF.

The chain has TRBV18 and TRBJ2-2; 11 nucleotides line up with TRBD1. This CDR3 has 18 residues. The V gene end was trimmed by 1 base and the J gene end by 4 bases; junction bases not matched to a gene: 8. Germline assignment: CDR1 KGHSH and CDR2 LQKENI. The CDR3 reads CASSPQRTGGLGTGELFF. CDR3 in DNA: TGTGCCAGCTCACCACAGAGGACAGGGGGCTTGGGCACCGGGGAGCTGTTTTTT. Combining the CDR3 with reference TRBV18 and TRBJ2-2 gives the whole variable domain NAGVMQNPRHLVRRRGQEARLRCSPMKGHSHVYWYRQLPEEGLKFMVYLQKENIIDESGMPKERFSAEFPKEGPSILRIQQVVRGDSAAYFCASSPQRTGGLGTGELFFGEGSRLTVL.

The chain's CDR3 is CASSSASGTDTQYF. The CDR3 nucleotides read TGTGCCAGCAGTTCGGCTAGCGGGACCGATACGCAGTATTTT. The rearrangement uses TRBV27 and TRBJ2-3, with TRBD2 matching 9 bases. CDR3 length equals 14 residues. Germline loops: CDR1 MNHEY, CDR2 SMNVEV (reference sequence). Trimming cost V 4 bases and J 6 bases; bases outside gene matches: 5.

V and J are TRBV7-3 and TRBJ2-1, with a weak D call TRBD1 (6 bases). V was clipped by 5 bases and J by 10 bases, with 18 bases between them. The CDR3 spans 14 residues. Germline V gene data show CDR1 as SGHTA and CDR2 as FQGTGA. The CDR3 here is CASSLDSGPGEQFF. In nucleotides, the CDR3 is TGTGCCAGCAGCCTGGACAGTGGCCCCGGGGAGCAGTTCTTC. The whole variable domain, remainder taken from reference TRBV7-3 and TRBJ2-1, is GAGVSQTPSNKVTEKGKYVELRCDPISGHTALYWYRQSLGQGPEFLIYFQGTGAADDSGLPNDRFFAVRPEGSVSTLKIQRTERGDSAVYLCASSLDSGPGEQFFGPGTRLTVL.

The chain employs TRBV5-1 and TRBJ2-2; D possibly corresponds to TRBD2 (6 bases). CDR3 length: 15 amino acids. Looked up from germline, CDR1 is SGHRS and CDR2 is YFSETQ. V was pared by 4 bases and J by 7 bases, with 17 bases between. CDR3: CASSANRLEGGELFF. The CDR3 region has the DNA TGCGCCAGCAGCGCTAATAGACTAGAGGGCGGGGAGCTGTTTTTT.

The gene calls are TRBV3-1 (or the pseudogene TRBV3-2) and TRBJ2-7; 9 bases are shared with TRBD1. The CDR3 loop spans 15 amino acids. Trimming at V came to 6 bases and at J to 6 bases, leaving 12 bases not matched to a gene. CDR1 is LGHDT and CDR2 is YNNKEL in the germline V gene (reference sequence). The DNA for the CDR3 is TGTGCCAGCAGTCAGCGCGGGACAGGGAGGTTCGAGCAGTACTTC. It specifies CASSQRGTGRFEQYF.

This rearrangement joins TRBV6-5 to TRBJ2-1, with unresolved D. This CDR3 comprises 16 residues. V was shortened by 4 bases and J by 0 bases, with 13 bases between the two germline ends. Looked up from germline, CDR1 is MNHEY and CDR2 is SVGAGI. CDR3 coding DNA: TGTGCCAGCAGTTCTCCCGGCGGTAGCTCCTACAATGAGCAGTTCTTC. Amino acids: CASSSPGGSSYNEQFF.

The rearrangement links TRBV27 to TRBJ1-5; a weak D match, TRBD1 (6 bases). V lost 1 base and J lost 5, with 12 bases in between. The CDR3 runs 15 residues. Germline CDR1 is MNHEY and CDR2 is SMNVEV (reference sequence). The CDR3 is CASSLFQGTYQPQHF. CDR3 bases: TGTGCCAGCAGTTTATTCCAGGGGACCTATCAGCCCCAGCATTTT.

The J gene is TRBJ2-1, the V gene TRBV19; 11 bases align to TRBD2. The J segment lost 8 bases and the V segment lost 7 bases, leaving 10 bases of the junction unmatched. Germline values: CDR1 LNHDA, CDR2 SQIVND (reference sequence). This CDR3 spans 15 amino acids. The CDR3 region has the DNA TGTGCCAGTACCCATAGCGGGAGGGCCGAGGATGAGCAGTTCTTC. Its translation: CASTHSGRAEDEQFF.

The CDR3 is CASRAGNEKLFF. As DNA, the CDR3 is TGTGCCAGCAGGGCAGGAAATGAAAAACTGTTTTTT. The V call is TRBV28, the J call TRBJ1-4; D not resolved. Trimming took 6 bases from V and 5 from J, leaving 7 bases between them. Germline V gene data show CDR1 as MDHEN and CDR2 as SYDVKM. The CDR3 is made up of 12 amino acids.

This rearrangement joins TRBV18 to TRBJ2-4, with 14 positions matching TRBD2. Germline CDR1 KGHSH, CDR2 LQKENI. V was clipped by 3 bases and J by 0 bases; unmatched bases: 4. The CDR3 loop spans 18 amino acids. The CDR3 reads CASSPQTSGRAAKNIQYF. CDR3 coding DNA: TGTGCCAGCTCACCTCAGACTAGCGGGAGGGCAGCCAAAAACATTCAGTACTTC. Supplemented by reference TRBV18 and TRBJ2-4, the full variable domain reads NAGVMQNPRHLVRRRGQEARLRCSPMKGHSHVYWYRQLPEEGLKFMVYLQKENIIDESGMPKERFSAEFPKEGPSILRIQQVVRGDSAAYFCASSPQTSGRAAKNIQYFGAGTRLSVL.

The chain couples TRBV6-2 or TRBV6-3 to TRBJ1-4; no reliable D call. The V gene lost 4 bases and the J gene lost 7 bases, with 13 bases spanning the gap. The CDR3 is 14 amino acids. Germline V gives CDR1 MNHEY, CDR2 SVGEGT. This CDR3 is CASSSLSGGEKLFF. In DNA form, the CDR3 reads TGTGCCAGCAGTTCCCTTTCTGGAGGTGAAAAACTGTTTTTT.

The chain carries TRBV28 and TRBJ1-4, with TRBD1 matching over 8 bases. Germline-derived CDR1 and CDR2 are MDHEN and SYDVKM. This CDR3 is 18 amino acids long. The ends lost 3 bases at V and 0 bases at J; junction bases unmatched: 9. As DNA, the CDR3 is TGTGCCAGCAGTTTGGTCCTCGCACAGGGGGCAACTAATGAAAAACTGTTTTTT. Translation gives CASSLVLAQGATNEKLFF. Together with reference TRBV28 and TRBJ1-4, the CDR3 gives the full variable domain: DVKVTQSSRYLVKRTGEKVFLECVQDMDHENMFWYRQDPGLGLRLIYFSYDVKMKEKGDIPEGYSVSREKKERFSLILESASTNQTSMYLCASSLVLAQGATNEKLFFGSGTQLSVL.

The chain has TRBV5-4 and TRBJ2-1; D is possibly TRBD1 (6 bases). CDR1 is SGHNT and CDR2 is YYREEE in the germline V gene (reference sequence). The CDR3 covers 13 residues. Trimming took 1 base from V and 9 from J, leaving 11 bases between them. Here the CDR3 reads CASSLSRGGEQFF. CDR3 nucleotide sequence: TGTGCCAGCAGCTTGTCCAGGGGCGGTGAGCAGTTCTTC.

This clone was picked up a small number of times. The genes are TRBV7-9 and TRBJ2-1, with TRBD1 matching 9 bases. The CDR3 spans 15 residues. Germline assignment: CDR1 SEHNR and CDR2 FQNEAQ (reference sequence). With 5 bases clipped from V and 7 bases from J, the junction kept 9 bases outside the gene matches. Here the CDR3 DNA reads TGTGCCAGCAGCGCCTGGGACAGGGATTTTAATGAGCAGTTCTTC. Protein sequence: CASSAWDRDFNEQFF.

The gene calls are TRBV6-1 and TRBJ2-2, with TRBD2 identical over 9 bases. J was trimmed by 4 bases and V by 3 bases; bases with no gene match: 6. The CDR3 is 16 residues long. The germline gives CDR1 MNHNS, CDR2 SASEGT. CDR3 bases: TGTGCCAGCAGTGATTGGGCGGGAGGGGGCACCGGGGAGCTGTTTTTT. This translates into CASSDWAGGGTGELFF.